This paragraph reports one TCR beta chain. The entry originates in a study of blood T cell repertoires in COVID-19. On the study more broadly: The United States, Italy and Spain provided the acute and convalescent COVID-19 samples. The analysed material was cDNA or gDNA that came from T cells, B-cell-depleted T cells, or PBMCs.

Per the original data handling: Cell counts per sample came from amplifying reference gene primers. Profiled with immunoSEQ multiplex PCR; TCRdb holds only in-frame clones, not every one. The DNA gave D and trimming, while V, J and clone size come from that table. The sample has tens of thousands of clones; 88% are singletons. CDR3 length: 14 amino acids. The germline gives CDR1 MNHNY, CDR2 SVGAGI (reference sequence). The trim removed 6 bases at V and 12 bases at J, leaving 7 bases unmatched. The receptor's source is a woman aged 50 to 65 with active COVID-19. The sequencing sample was made of peripheral blood. The chain recombines TRBV6-6 with TRBJ2-1, with 14 bases lining up with TRBD2. The CDR3 loop reads CASRGLAGDRVQFF. DNA for the CDR3: TGTGCCAGCAGGGGACTAGCGGGAGATCGGGTGCAGTTCTTC.